The 22 T cell receptor beta chains in this list originate from one sample, sequenced in a study of blood T cell repertoires in COVID-19. The table came from immunoSEQ multiplex PCR; TCRdb's copy has only in-frame clones and leaves some out. Of 150,000 to 200,000 clones in the sample, approximately 79% were seen once. Sequencing was done on a sample of peripheral blood. The receptors were gathered from a man between 60 and 75 years old with active or convalescent COVID-19.

This chain connects TRBV6-2 or TRBV6-3 to TRBJ1-5, with 8 bases fitting TRBD1. CDR3 length: 12 residues. CDR1 MNHEY and CDR2 SVGEGT come from the germline V gene. Trimming took 6 bases from V and 11 from J; bases not matched to a gene: 6. The CDR3 nucleotides read TGTGCCAGCAGCTGGACAGGGAGGGCCCAGCATTTT. Protein sequence: CASSWTGRAQHF.

The rearrangement uses TRBV10-3 and TRBJ2-6; 8 nucleotides align to TRBD2. After removal of 3 bases from V and 1 base from J, the junction contained 5 bases not matched to a gene. This CDR3 region has 17 residues. Germline loops: CDR1 ENHRY, CDR2 SYGVKD. CDR3 sequence: CAISDTGRVSGANVLTF. CDR3 coding DNA: TGTGCCATCAGTGATACCGGGAGGGTTTCTGGGGCCAACGTCCTGACTTTC.

V and J are TRBV27 and TRBJ2-2; TRBD1 aligns across 9 bases. CDR1 and CDR2 (germline): MNHEY, SMNVEV (reference sequence). The trim removed 8 bases at V and 6 bases at J, leaving 10 bases unmatched. The CDR3 is made up of 15 amino acids. CDR3 in amino acids: CASLGTGYIPGELFF. CDR3 nucleotides: TGTGCCAGCCTCGGGACAGGGTATATCCCCGGGGAGCTGTTTTTT.

This clone was counted at least ten times. The chain uses TRBV19 and TRBJ2-2; no clear D gene. With 3 bases removed from V and 6 bases from J, the gap between germline ends came to 8 bases. The CDR3 loop spans 13 amino acids. Per germline, CDR1 LNHDA and CDR2 SQIVND (reference sequence). The CDR3 DNA reads as TGTGCCAGTAGTATGGAGATGGCCGGGGAGCTGTTTTTT. This translates into CASSMEMAGELFF.

The V and J genes are TRBV10-3 and TRBJ2-1, with a weak D call TRBD2 (6 bases). The V and J ends lost 0 bases and 5 bases respectively, with 11 bases between them. This CDR3 comprises 15 residues. The V gene's germline CDR1 is ENHRY and CDR2 SYGVKD. CDR3 sequence: CAISESRDGHNEQFF. The CDR3 nucleotides read TGTGCCATCAGTGAGTCGCGGGACGGACACAATGAGCAGTTCTTC.

The V call is TRBV6-5, the J call TRBJ2-1; D uncertain. V was shortened by 0 bases and J by 10 bases, with 13 bases between the two germline ends. In germline, CDR1 is MNHEY, CDR2 SVGAGI. The CDR3 is made up of 14 amino acids. CDR3 residues: CASSYSMGIGEQFF. CDR3 sequence (DNA): TGTGCCAGCAGTTACTCGATGGGCATAGGAGAGCAGTTCTTC.

The chain links TRBV5-1 to TRBJ1-6; TRBD1 matches at 7 bases. CDR3 size: 16 residues. The V and J ends lost 4 bases and 6 bases, in that order; junction bases with no gene match: 10. In germline, CDR1 is SGHRS, CDR2 YFSETQ. For the CDR3, the DNA is TGCGCCAGCAGCATAACAGGGGACACCATTAATTCACCCCTCCACTTT. Protein product: CASSITGDTINSPLHF.

This clone was counted only a few times. The chain uses TRBV19 and TRBJ2-3, with D perhaps TRBD1 (6 bases). This CDR3 comprises 12 residues. V gave up 6 bases and J gave up 4 bases, with 8 bases separating them. Germline V gene data show CDR1 as LNHDA and CDR2 as SQIVND (reference sequence). CDR3 nucleotides: TGTGCCAGTAGCCACAGGGCAGATACGCAGTATTTT. Amino acid sequence: CASSHRADTQYF.

The chain joins TRBV7-2 to TRBJ2-2; the D gene is possibly TRBD1 (6 bases). Germline CDR1 SGHTA, CDR2 FQGNSA. This CDR3 is 13 amino acids long. Trimming took 7 bases from V and 3 from J, leaving 9 bases between them. CDR3 sequence: CASNNRDTGELFF. DNA for the CDR3: TGTGCCAGCAATAACAGGGACACCGGGGAGCTGTTTTTT.

The chain recombines TRBV19 with TRBJ2-1; TRBD1 is a possible D gene (5 bases). Germline loops: CDR1 LNHDA, CDR2 SQIVND (reference sequence). This CDR3 spans 15 amino acids. The V and J ends lost 5 bases and 2 bases respectively, with 13 bases between them. The CDR3 coding sequence is TGTGCCAGTAGTTACTCAGGGTACACCTACAATGAGCAGTTCTTC. Translation gives CASSYSGYTYNEQFF. The full variable domain, with the rest looked up from reference TRBV19 and TRBJ2-1, is DGGITQSPKYLFRKEGQNVTLSCEQNLNHDAMYWYRQDPGQGLRLIYYSQIVNDFQKGDIAEGYSVSREKKESFPLTVTSAQKNPTAFYLCASSYSGYTYNEQFFGPGTRLTVL.

The V gene is TRBV5-6, the J gene TRBJ1-1, with D possibly TRBD1 on 6 matching bases. The length of the CDR3 is 16 residues. The germline V gene encodes CDR1 SGHDT and CDR2 YYEEEE. The V end was cut by 4 bases, the J end by 1 base, with 17 bases between. The CDR3 loop reads CASSPTQGIWNTEAFF. In DNA, the CDR3 is TGTGCCAGCAGCCCGACACAGGGAATATGGAACACTGAAGCTTTCTTT.

Only a few counts were recorded for this clone. The rearrangement links TRBV4-1 to TRBJ2-2, with 12 bases lining up with TRBD2. The V gene end was trimmed by 2 bases and the J gene end by 7 bases; junction bases not matched to a gene: 5. This CDR3 comprises 16 residues. Germline V lookup: CDR1 MGHRA, CDR2 YSYEKL. CDR3 amino acids: CASSQRLAGAVGELFF. DNA for the CDR3: TGCGCCAGCAGCCAAAGACTAGCGGGAGCGGTCGGGGAGCTGTTTTTT.

The CDR3 loop is CASSSLAGAQYF. For the CDR3, the DNA is TGTGCCAGCAGCTCTCTAGCGGGAGCGCAGTATTTT. The chain uses TRBV7-8 and TRBJ2-3; 10 bases fit TRBD2. This CDR3 is 12 amino acids long. Germline CDR1 reads SGHVS; CDR2 reads FQNEAQ. The ends lost 4 bases at V and 10 bases at J; junction bases unmatched: 2.

The chain joins TRBV27 to TRBJ1-6; D call uncertain. Trimming cost V 6 bases and J 5 bases, with 14 bases left between them. The CDR3 contains 15 residues. Germline CDR1 reads MNHEY; CDR2 reads SMNVEV (reference sequence). The CDR3 loop reads CASRMSGNHNSPLHF. CDR3 sequence (DNA): TGTGCCAGCAGGATGTCGGGGAACCATAATTCACCCCTCCACTTT.

The V and J genes are TRBV20-1 and TRBJ2-7; TRBD2 matches at 9 bases. The V segment lost 3 bases and the J segment 4 bases; nucleotides outside the gene matches: 4. The CDR3 has 13 amino acids. Germline CDR1 DFQATT, CDR2 SNEGSKA (reference sequence). This CDR3 is CSASTSGPYEQYF. CDR3 DNA sequence: TGCAGTGCTAGTACTAGCGGGCCGTACGAGCAGTACTTC.

The rearrangement links TRBV27 to TRBJ2-6; D is unresolved. The germline V and J ends were trimmed by 3 bases and 1 base, with 7 bases remaining between them. The CDR3 sequence is 15 residues long. The germline V gene encodes CDR1 MNHEY and CDR2 SMNVEV (reference sequence). CDR3 bases: TGTGCCAGCAGTTTCGTATTGTCTGGGGCCAACGTCCTGACTTTC. It codes for CASSFVLSGANVLTF.

The chain uses TRBV11-3 and TRBJ2-7; TRBD2 is a possible D gene (6 bases). CDR1 and CDR2 from the germline V gene are SGHNT and YENEEA. Trimming pared 1 base from V and 2 bases from J, leaving 12 bases between. This CDR3 comprises 15 residues. CDR3 loop: CASSLGAGRTYEQYF. The CDR3 DNA follows: TGTGCCAGCAGCTTAGGGGCAGGGAGGACCTACGAGCAGTACTTC.

V usage is TRBV7-7 and J usage is TRBJ2-1; TRBD1 matches at 8 bases. J gave up 0 bases and V 5 bases, and 9 bases lay outside the gene matches. The CDR3 sequence is 17 residues long. Germline V gene lookup returns CDR1 SSHAT and CDR2 FNYEAQ (reference sequence). The CDR3 bases are TGTGCCAGCAGCCCAGGGGGCCTAGCGAGCTCCTACAATGAGCAGTTCTTC. Amino acids: CASSPGGLASSYNEQFF.

This clone was seen a few times. In the same sample, other DNA sequences code for this CDR3. The CDR3 nucleotides are TGTGCCAGCAGCGTCGGACTAGCGGAGATCTCCTACGAGCAGTACTTC. This codes for CASSVGLAEISYEQYF. This chain links TRBV9 with TRBJ2-7, with 10 bases that match TRBD2. V lost 2 bases to trimming and J lost 0 bases; unmatched junction nucleotides: 5. This CDR3 region has 16 residues. Germline V gives CDR1 SGDLS, CDR2 YYNGEE.

The chain links TRBV10-3 to TRBJ2-1, with a tentative D call TRBD2 (6 bases). With 6 bases removed from V and 2 bases from J, the gap between germline ends came to 11 bases. This CDR3 contains 14 residues. Germline values: CDR1 ENHRY, CDR2 SYGVKD. Here the CDR3 reads CAIREGRAYNEQFF. Written as DNA, the CDR3 is TGTGCCATCAGGGAGGGGCGGGCCTACAATGAGCAGTTCTTC.

Only a few counts were recorded for this clone. The chain couples TRBV28 to TRBJ2-2; TRBD2 matches at 10 bases. V was pared by 6 bases and J by 9 bases, with 16 bases of the junction left unmatched. Germline V gives CDR1 MDHEN, CDR2 SYDVKM. The CDR3 is 17 amino acids. The CDR3 DNA sequence: TGTGCCAGCAGCTCGACTCTAGCGGGAGAGTGGAGCCGGGAGCTGTTTTTT. Amino acid sequence: CASSSTLAGEWSRELFF.

This clone was counted between two and nine times. The chain combines TRBV4-1 with TRBJ2-1, with D tentatively TRBD1 (6 bases). The V end lost 3 bases, the J end lost 15 bases, and 27 bases lay between the germline ends. CDR3 length: 16 residues. Germline CDR1 reads MGHRA; CDR2 reads YSYEKL. This CDR3 is CASSQATANSGQGWFF. In DNA, the CDR3 is TGCGCCAGCAGCCAGGCTACAGCGAACTCGGGACAAGGATGGTTCTTC.